One and the same sample provided the 27 T cell receptor beta chains below, sequenced in a study of shared clonotypes between healthy human individuals. Here immunoSEQ multiplex PCR was the method, and the copy in TCRdb shows in-frame clones only, minus some. The sample carries around 1.4 million clones, around 98.5% recorded once. The sequenced sample was naive CD4+ T cells sorted from blood. Subset of the sample: CD45RA+ positively selected. The receptors originated from a man aged 25-45 years in good health.

Remarks on this clone: Other DNA sequences of this sample code for an identical CDR3. V is TRBV7-6 and J is TRBJ2-7, with 7 nucleotides matching TRBD1. With 0 bases clipped from V and 1 base from J, the junction kept 3 bases outside the gene matches. This CDR3 is 15 amino acids long. CDR1 and CDR2 (germline): SGHVS, FNYEAQ. CDR3 amino acids: CASSLAGQASYEQYF. The CDR3 DNA reads TGTGCCAGCAGCTTAGCCGGACAGGCGTCCTACGAGCAGTACTTC.

The gene calls are TRBV7-6 and TRBJ2-1; 13 bases map to TRBD2. V lost 4 bases and J lost 8; bases outside the gene matches: 5. Germline lookup yields CDR1 SGHVS and CDR2 FNYEAQ. This CDR3 has 15 residues. The CDR3 loop reads CASSSLAGGPYEQFF. CDR3 sequence (DNA): TGTGCCAGCAGCTCACTAGCGGGAGGGCCCTATGAGCAGTTCTTC.

The V call is TRBV11-2, the J call TRBJ1-2; tentatively, D is TRBD1 (6 bases). Trimming stripped 1 base from V and 2 bases from J, with 11 bases between. Germline lookup yields CDR1 SGHAT and CDR2 FQNNGV. The CDR3 has 15 amino acids. The CDR3 coding sequence is TGTGCCAGCAGCTTAGTCCGGGACACCAACTATGGCTACACCTTC. It is translated as CASSLVRDTNYGYTF.

CDR3 DNA: TGTGCCTGGAGTGTCTGGCAGGCCCGGGGAGGCTACACCTTC. Its translation: CAWSVWQARGGYTF. The chain couples TRBV30 to TRBJ1-2, with D hard to call. Trimming pared 0 bases from V and 8 bases from J, leaving 16 bases between. The CDR3 spans 14 residues. Germline V lookup: CDR1 GTSNPN, CDR2 SVGIG (reference sequence).

This clone was observed once. The CDR3: CASTREGDEQFF. The CDR3 nucleotides read TGCGCCAGCACCCGAGAGGGGGATGAGCAGTTCTTC. The chain employs TRBV5-1 and TRBJ2-1; the D gene is possibly TRBD1 (6 bases). Germline V gene lookup returns CDR1 SGHRS and CDR2 YFSETQ. This CDR3 has 12 residues. The V and J ends lost 6 bases and 8 bases respectively, with 12 bases between them. The full variable domain, in which reference TRBV5-1 and TRBJ2-1 provide the parts outside the CDR3, is KAGVTQTPRYLIKTRGQQVTLSCSPISGHRSVSWYQQTPGQGLQFLFEYFSETQRNKGNFPGRFSGRQFSNSRSEMNVSTLELGDSALYLCASTREGDEQFFGPGTRLTVL.

The rearrangement joins TRBV7-9 to TRBJ2-4, with 9 positions matching TRBD1. Per germline, CDR1 SEHNR and CDR2 FQNEAQ (reference sequence). The ends lost 4 bases at V and 7 bases at J; junction bases unmatched: 11. CDR3 length: 16 amino acids. The CDR3 sequence is CASSWGQGGFRNIQYF. The CDR3 coding sequence is TGTGCCAGCAGCTGGGGACAGGGCGGTTTTAGGAACATTCAGTACTTC.

The chain employs TRBV27 and TRBJ2-1, with TRBD2 matching 9 bases. CDR3 length: 15 residues. The trim removed 4 bases at V and 10 bases at J, leaving 11 bases unmatched. CDR1 and CDR2 (germline): MNHEY, SMNVEV (reference sequence). In nucleotides, the CDR3 is TGTGCCAGCAGTTCACCGGGACTAGCCGCACCGGAGCAGTTCTTC. This codes for CASSSPGLAAPEQFF.

The V call is TRBV10-1, the J call TRBJ1-3; no definite D call. The CDR3 has 11 residues. Germline loops: CDR1 WNHNN, CDR2 SYGVQD (reference sequence). Trimming removed 0 bases at V and 14 bases at J, with 8 bases between. Here the CDR3 DNA reads TGCGCCAGCAGTGAGTCGGGCCGCGTATATTTT. This codes for CASSESGRVYF.

The chain uses TRBV28 and TRBJ1-1, with a tentative D call TRBD1 (5 bases). Germline CDR1 is MDHEN and CDR2 is SYDVKM. The CDR3 is 18 amino acids. The V end was cut by 5 bases, the J end by 3 bases, with 25 bases between. In DNA form, the CDR3 reads TGTGCCAGCAGTGGAATATTTATTCGCGGGGACGAAGACACTGAAGCTTTCTTT. Protein: CASSGIFIRGDEDTEAFF.

This chain links TRBV7-8 with TRBJ1-5; D call uncertain. The CDR3 contains 18 residues. Germline CDR1 is SGHVS and CDR2 is FQNEAQ. The V and J ends lost 5 bases and 6 bases respectively, with 26 bases between them. CDR3: CASSANPLGRLSPQPQHF. The CDR3 coding sequence is TGTGCCAGCAGCGCAAATCCCCTGGGCAGGTTAAGTCCTCAGCCCCAGCATTTT.

This sequence joins TRBV4-3 and TRBJ2-1, with D maybe TRBD1 (5 bases). Germline V gives CDR1 LGHNA, CDR2 YSLEER. The CDR3 has 21 amino acids. V dropped 0 bases and J dropped 0 bases, with 24 bases sitting between them. The CDR3 bases are TGCGCCAGCAGCCAAGACTGGGCAGGGTCCTCCGCCTGGGGCTCCTACAATGAGCAGTTCTTC. Amino acid sequence: CASSQDWAGSSAWGSYNEQFF.

This chain uses TRBV11-3 with TRBJ2-7; D gene ambiguous. The CDR3 is made up of 12 amino acids. The V gene lost 3 bases and the J gene lost 5 bases, with 8 bases spanning the gap. CDR1 is SGHNT and CDR2 is YENEEA in the germline V gene. The CDR3 is CASSLSFHEQYF. Written as DNA, the CDR3 is TGTGCCAGCAGCTTGAGCTTCCACGAGCAGTACTTC.

For the CDR3, the DNA is TGTGCCAGCAGCCTGCGGGAGTTCTCAGATACGCAGTATTTT. Its protein product is CASSLREFSDTQYF. The genes are TRBV9 and TRBJ2-3, with 7 bases identical to TRBD2. The CDR3 totals 14 residues. J gave up 4 bases and V 4 bases, and 6 bases lay outside the gene matches. CDR1 and CDR2 (germline): SGDLS, YYNGEE.

The genes are TRBV7-3 and TRBJ2-3, with 8 positions matching TRBD1. Losses at the gene ends were 6 bases for V and 0 bases for J; bases not matched to a gene: 5. The CDR3 has 15 residues. Germline V gene sequence: CDR1 SGHTA, CDR2 FQGTGA. In DNA, the CDR3 is TGTGCCAGCAGTACCACAGGGGGAAGCACAGATACGCAGTATTTT. Protein product: CASSTTGGSTDTQYF.

V and J are TRBV29-1 and TRBJ2-2; D could derive from TRBD1 or TRBD2 (5 bases each). V shed 4 bases and J shed 1 base, with 10 bases lying between them. This CDR3 contains 14 residues. The germline CDR1 and CDR2 sequences are SQVTM and ANQGSEA. CDR3 loop: CSVARAGNTGELFF. CDR3 coding DNA: TGCAGCGTTGCCAGGGCGGGGAACACCGGGGAGCTGTTTTTT.

The chain is built from TRBV5-1 and TRBJ2-7; 8 positions agree with TRBD1. The trim removed 2 bases at V and 6 bases at J, leaving 13 bases unmatched. Germline values: CDR1 SGHRS, CDR2 YFSETQ. The CDR3 has 16 residues. The CDR3 reads CASSFPEGDRPGEQYF. The CDR3 bases are TGCGCCAGCAGCTTTCCTGAAGGGGACAGGCCCGGCGAGCAGTACTTC.

This rearrangement joins TRBV18 to TRBJ2-3; 7 nucleotides line up with TRBD1. This CDR3 comprises 15 residues. V trimming: 1 base; J trimming: 2 bases; junction bases outside the gene matches: 3. Looked up from germline, CDR1 is KGHSH and CDR2 is LQKENI. The CDR3 DNA sequence: TGTGCCAGCTCACCACTGACAGGGACCACAGATACGCAGTATTTT. It codes for CASSPLTGTTDTQYF. Filled out from reference TRBV18 and TRBJ2-3, the complete variable domain reads NAGVMQNPRHLVRRRGQEARLRCSPMKGHSHVYWYRQLPEEGLKFMVYLQKENIIDESGMPKERFSAEFPKEGPSILRIQQVVRGDSAAYFCASSPLTGTTDTQYFGPGTRLTVL.

This CDR3 is CASSSPRGGAYEQYF. CDR3 DNA sequence: TGTGCCAGCAGTTCTCCCCGTGGGGGAGCCTACGAGCAGTACTTC. The chain links TRBV28 to TRBJ2-7; D tentatively reads TRBD1 or TRBD2 (5 bases each). The CDR3 has 15 residues. Trimming shortened V by 4 bases and J by 2 bases, and 15 bases separated the two germline ends. Germline V gene data show CDR1 as MDHEN and CDR2 as SYDVKM.

This sequence joins TRBV14 and TRBJ2-1, with a weak D call TRBD1 (6 bases). Trimming took off 2 bases at V and 9 bases at J, with 11 bases between the two ends. CDR3 length: 13 amino acids. In germline, CDR1 is SGHDN, CDR2 FVKESK. The CDR3 spells CASSQLNRVEQFF. The CDR3, as DNA: TGTGCCAGCAGCCAACTTAACAGGGTTGAGCAGTTCTTC.

V gene TRBV12-5 combines with J gene TRBJ2-3; possible D gene TRBD2, 6 bases. V lost 5 bases and J 2 bases, leaving 11 bases between the germline ends. The germline V gene has CDR1 LGHNT and CDR2 FRNRAP. The CDR3 runs 14 residues. As DNA, the CDR3 is TGTGCTAGTGGTCTCGGGGGAACCACAGATACGCAGTATTTT. It translates to CASGLGGTTDTQYF. Together with reference TRBV12-5 and TRBJ2-3, the CDR3 gives the full variable domain: DARVTQTPRHKVTEMGQEVTMRCQPILGHNTVFWYRQTMMQGLELLAYFRNRAPLDDSGMPKDRFSAEMPDATLATLKIQPSEPRDSAVYFCASGLGGTTDTQYFGPGTRLTVL.

The chain recombines TRBV29-1 with TRBJ2-3; weak D call: TRBD2 (6 bases). Between the trimmed V and J ends, which lost 4 bases and 0 bases, there was a span of 8 bases. This CDR3 contains 13 residues. Germline CDR1 and CDR2: SQVTM and ANQGSEA. Here the CDR3 reads CSVGGDSTDTQYF. The CDR3 DNA reads TGCAGCGTTGGGGGGGACAGCACAGATACGCAGTATTTT.

This clone has only one observation. The J gene is TRBJ2-5, the V gene TRBV28, with 11 bases fitting TRBD2. The ends lost 3 bases at V and 7 bases at J; junction bases unmatched: 7. This CDR3 spans 15 amino acids. Germline V gives CDR1 MDHEN, CDR2 SYDVKM. CDR3 sequence: CASSFFTSGSATQYF. The CDR3 DNA reads as TGTGCCAGCAGTTTCTTTACTAGCGGGAGTGCGACCCAGTACTTC.

The CDR3 region has the DNA TGTGCCAGCAGTTACACAAGACAGATCGAGCAGTACTTC. It specifies CASSYTRQIEQYF. The chain is built from TRBV6-6 and TRBJ2-7, with D possibly TRBD1 on 5 matching bases. The CDR3 has 13 residues. Germline CDR1 is MNHNY and CDR2 is SVGAGI (reference sequence). V was shortened by 2 bases and J by 6 bases, with 11 bases between the two germline ends.

J is TRBJ1-2 and V is TRBV6-5, with no clear D. CDR1 is MNHEY, CDR2 SVGAGI, per germline. The ends were cut back, 2 bases at V and 4 bases at J, with 8 bases in the middle. The CDR3 is 13 amino acids. Here the CDR3 DNA reads TGTGCCAGCAGTTACCTGCCAGCCTATGGCTACACCTTC. Its translation: CASSYLPAYGYTF.

This clone showed up just once. The V and J genes are TRBV5-1 and TRBJ1-1; 9 positions match TRBD1. CDR1 SGHRS and CDR2 YFSETQ come from the germline V gene. Trimming at V came to 4 bases and at J to 11 bases, leaving 12 bases not matched to a gene. The length of the CDR3 is 14 residues. The CDR3 spells CASSHDRGSLGAFF. CDR3 bases: TGCGCCAGCAGCCACGACAGGGGGTCTTTGGGGGCTTTCTTT. The variable domain in full, completed from reference TRBV5-1 and TRBJ1-1, reads KAGVTQTPRYLIKTRGQQVTLSCSPISGHRSVSWYQQTPGQGLQFLFEYFSETQRNKGNFPGRFSGRQFSNSRSEMNVSTLELGDSALYLCASSHDRGSLGAFFGQGTRLTVV.

V usage is TRBV18 and J usage is TRBJ1-5; 7 nucleotides match TRBD1. The V gene end was trimmed by 5 bases and the J gene end by 10 bases; junction bases not matched to a gene: 14. The CDR3 contains 15 residues. Germline assignment: CDR1 KGHSH and CDR2 LQKENI. The CDR3 DNA sequence: TGTGCCAGCTCAGGCCTTACAGGGGTGGACCCCCCCCAGCATTTT. The encoded protein is CASSGLTGVDPPQHF.

This sequence joins TRBV13 and TRBJ2-1, with D possibly TRBD2 on 6 matching bases. V was trimmed by 1 base and J by 15 bases, leaving 16 bases between them. This CDR3 contains 13 residues. Germline CDR1 is PRHDT and CDR2 is FYEKMQ (reference sequence). The CDR3 bases are TGTGCCAGCAGCTTAGCCCCTGGGACTTTGGGGTTCTTC. This gives the protein CASSLAPGTLGFF.